The T cell receptor beta chain described here comes from a study of CD8+CD57+ T cells in acquired aplastic anemia. Looking at the study overall: Sorted CD4+ and CD8+ cells yielded DNA averaging about 2.9 ug. Healthy donor CD4+ cell samples had a mean of around 11 million reads.

Researchers used genomic DNA as the template to profile TCR beta VDJ and CDR3. MiXCR was run by TCRdb on the reads, yielding one entry per CDR3 protein. The sample lists hundreds of thousands of distinct CDR3 sequences, 65% to 75% occurring once. Turning to this clonotype: As yet, its antigen is unknown.

Study-level points and caveats: Patients and controls shared just under 30 CD8+ CDR3 sequences, highly expressed in patients.

This CDR3 contains 14 residues. Looked up from germline, CDR1 is KGHDR and CDR2 is SFDVKD. The V gene end was trimmed by 4 bases and the J gene end by 8 bases; junction bases not matched to a gene: 9. The gene calls are TRBV24-1 and TRBJ1-2; 7 bases fit TRBD1. The receptor was isolated from a human donor in good health, serving as a control. The sequencing input was sorted CD4+, CD8+, or CD8+CD57+ T cells (not recorded which) from PBMCs. Written as DNA, the CDR3 is TGTGCCACCAGTGAGACGAGGACAGGCTCCGGCTACACCTTC. Its translation: CATSETRTGSGYTF.